A selection of T cell receptor beta chains follows, all from one sample in a study of T cells in pancreatic ductal adenocarcinoma. Sequenced by immunoSEQ multiplex PCR; TCRdb stores in-frame clones only, minus some. The sample comprises around 9,000 clones, over 55% of which are singletons, and 27% rests with the top ten. The sequenced sample was pancreatic tumor tissue. These receptors were obtained from a human donor with pancreatic ductal adenocarcinoma. Each CDR3 is given with its conserved first and last residue. D genes are given only for firm matches. For some rows the clone size is stated as once, few or many, or as a class when expanded; others skip it.

>TRBD1|medium-sized|TRBJ2-5|TRBV7-9
TGTGCCAGCAGCTCGGACAGGGGGCAAGAGACCCAGTACTTC
CASSSDRGQETQYF
>TRBD1|.|TRBJ1-5|TRBV19
TGTGCCAGTAGTACTCCGGGACAGGGAGGTCAGCCCCAGCATTTT
CASSTPGQGGQPQHF
>.|medium-sized|TRBJ1-3|TRBV10-3
TGTGCCATCAGTGAGTCCGGGGGCGGTGGAAACACCATATATTTT
CAISESGGGGNTIYF
>TRBD1|.|TRBJ2-5|TRBV7-2
TGTGCCAGCAGGACAGGGTGGAGCGAGACCCAGTACTTC
CASRTGWSETQYF
>TRBD2|.|TRBJ2-3|TRBV5-1
TGCGCCAGCAGCTTGGGGATAGCGGGGAGGACAGATACGCAGTATTTT
CASSLGIAGRTDTQYF
>.|.|TRBJ1-1|TRBV18
TGTGCCAGCTCACCATTTCGGGGGAGCACTGAAGCTTTCTTT
CASSPFRGSTEAFF
>.|.|TRBJ2-3|TRBV9
TGTGCCAGCAGCGTAGATGAAAATCACCTATACACAGATACGCAGTATTTT
CASSVDENHLYTDTQYF
>.|few|TRBJ2-3|TRBV19
TGTGCCAGTAGTAATCTAGCCCCCACAGATACGCAGTATTTT
CASSNLAPTDTQYF
>.|few|TRBJ1-5|TRBV6-5
TGTGCCAGCAGTTACCGTTTCGGGGACAATCAGCCCCAGCATTTT
CASSYRFGDNQPQHF
>TRBD1|.|TRBJ1-1|TRBV5-1
TGCGCCAGCAGCCCCAGGGGGGGGAACACTGAAGCTTTCTTT
CASSPRGGNTEAFF
>.|.|TRBJ1-1|TRBV30
TGTGCCTGGAAAAAGGGGGGGGGCCCTGAAGCTTTCTTT
CAWKKGGGPEAFF
>.|.|TRBJ2-4|TRBV28
TGTGCCAGCAGTTTTTACGAGGGTCGGATCTCGGGGAACATTCAGTACTTC
CASSFYEGRISGNIQYF
>.|.|TRBJ2-7|TRBV2
TGTGCCAGCAGGAATTACGAGCAGTACTTC
CASRNYEQYF
>.|.|TRBJ2-5|TRBV5-1
TGCGCCAGCAGCGCCACAGGTTCCAGGGAGACCCAGTACTTC
CASSATGSRETQYF
>.|.|TRBJ2-3|TRBV5-1
TGCGCCAGCAGCGTGGGGGGGGCTGGCACAGATACGCAGTATTTT
CASSVGGAGTDTQYF
>.|.|TRBJ2-7|TRBV5-1
TGCGCCAGCAGCTCAGGGACGTCTACCTACGAGCAGTACTTC
CASSSGTSTYEQYF